This is a list of T cell receptor beta chains from one sample in a study of blood T cells in healthy people across ages. Using its own MiXCR run on the 5' RACE reads, TCRdb lists one record per CDR3 protein. The sample shows hundreds of thousands of distinct CDR3 sequences, 30% to 45% of them seen only once. Sequencing was done on a sample of blood. These receptors were obtained from a young man in good health. The CDR3 runs from the conserved cysteine through the conserved F or W. A D gene is named only where the DNA matches it firmly. Clone size is stated in some rows and not others, as once, few, many or a class when expanded.

CDR3,DNA,size,J,V,D
CATKQGQLYNSPLHF,TGTGCCACCAAGCAGGGACAGCTCTATAATTCACCCCTCCACTTT,-,TRBJ1-6,TRBV15,TRBD1
CASSVMGGVADTQYF,TGTGCCAGCAGTGTGATGGGGGGGGTCGCAGATACGCAGTATTTT,-,TRBJ2-3,TRBV25-1,TRBD2
CASSLSWNEKLFF,TGTGCCAGCAGTTTGTCATGGAATGAAAAACTGTTTTTT,-,TRBJ1-4,TRBV12-3/TRBV12-4,-
CAISSIRQGTNSPLHF,TGTGCCATCAGTAGCATCCGACAGGGGACGAATTCACCCCTCCACTTT,-,TRBJ1-6,TRBV10-3,TRBD1
CASSSTVITDTQYF,TGTGCCAGCAGTTCGACGGTAATCACAGATACGCAGTATTTT,many,TRBJ2-3,TRBV2,-
CASSRSSGGAPLRTDTQYF,TGTGCCAGCAGCCGTTCTAGCGGGGGGGCCCCCCTCCGCACAGATACGCAGTATTTT,many,TRBJ2-3,TRBV4-2,TRBD2
CSASRQGSGANVLTF,TGCAGTGCTAGCCGCCAGGGGTCCGGGGCCAACGTCCTGACTTTC,-,TRBJ2-6,TRBV20-1,-
CSARDRVASYEGQYF,TGCAGTGCCCGGGACAGGGTAGCATCCTACGAGGGGCAGTACTTC,-,TRBJ2-7,TRBV20-1,TRBD1
CATSRDVMSGGGYTF,TGTGCCACCAGCAGAGACGTTATGTCAGGGGGTGGCTACACCTTC,-,TRBJ1-2,TRBV15,TRBD1
CANDKANTGELFF,TGTGCCAATGACAAAGCGAACACCGGGGAGCTGTTTTTT,-,TRBJ2-2,TRBV10-3,-
CASKPGPTRAKNIQYF,TGTGCCAGCAAACCCGGCCCTACTAGGGCCAAAAACATTCAGTACTTC,few,TRBJ2-4,TRBV6-6,-
CASSFSENYGYTF,TGTGCCAGCAGTTTCAGTGAGAACTATGGCTACACCTTC,many,TRBJ1-2,TRBV12-3/TRBV12-4,-
CSVVDSGGPQSHNEQYF,TGCAGCGTTGTGGATAGCGGGGGGCCCCAAAGTCACAATGAGCAGTACTTC,-,TRBJ2-5,TRBV29-1,TRBD2
CSAPGQEYNEQFF,TGCAGTGCACCGGGACAGGAGTACAATGAGCAGTTCTTC,-,TRBJ2-1,TRBV20-1,TRBD1
CSASRGGGNQPQHF,TGCAGTGCTAGTCGGGGAGGGGGCAATCAGCCCCAGCATTTT,few,TRBJ1-5,TRBV20-1,-
CTSSSGTLSYEQYF,TGTACCAGCAGCTCCGGGACCCTCTCCTACGAGCAGTACTTC,-,TRBJ2-7,TRBV11-2,-
CATSGTSGSADEQFF,TGTGCCACCAGCGGGACTAGCGGGAGTGCGGATGAGCAGTTCTTC,-,TRBJ2-1,TRBV15,TRBD2
CASSLGPKDTDTQYF,TGCGCCAGCAGCTTGGGACCGAAAGACACAGATACGCAGTATTTT,-,TRBJ2-3,TRBV5-1,-
CASSLVAGDIRSYEQFF,TGCGCCAGCAGCTTGGTGGCAGGGGATATTCGATCCTACGAGCAGTTCTTC,-,TRBJ2-1,TRBV5-1,-
CSTTAAGVPDNEQYF,TGCAGCACCACCGCAGCGGGGGTCCCTGACAATGAGCAGTACTTC,-,TRBJ2-7,TRBV29-1,TRBD2
CASSLSSGIYNEQFF,TGTGCCAGCAGTTTATCCAGCGGGATCTACAATGAGCAGTTCTTC,once,TRBJ2-1,TRBV27,TRBD2
CSARRPATDTQYF,TGCAGTGCTAGGCGCCCAGCAACAGATACGCAGTATTTT,-,TRBJ2-3,TRBV20-1,-
CASSLEGGASSGYTF,TGCGCCAGCAGCTTGGAAGGGGGCGCATCCTCTGGCTACACCTTC,-,TRBJ1-2,TRBV5-1,TRBD1
CASSFGDSPALGEQFF,TGTGCCAGCAGTTTTGGGGACAGTCCTGCGCTGGGTGAGCAGTTCTTC,few,TRBJ2-1,TRBV12-3/TRBV12-4,TRBD1
CASRARGDLGGADTQYF,TGTGCCAGCAGGGCGAGAGGAGACTTAGGTGGTGCAGATACGCAGTATTTT,-,TRBJ2-3,TRBV6-6,-
CASSLVPFEQFF,TGCGCCAGCAGCTTGGTCCCCTTTGAGCAGTTCTTC,many,TRBJ2-1,TRBV5-1,-
CASSYSNGEGYTF,TGTGCCAGCAGTTACTCGAACGGGGAAGGCTACACCTTC,-,TRBJ1-2,TRBV6-5,-
CASSRRGPGQDEQYF,TGCGCCAGCAGCCGGAGGGGGCCCGGTCAGGACGAGCAGTACTTC,few,TRBJ2-7,TRBV5-1,-
CASSPTRRLFYYEQYF,TGTGCCAGCAGCCCAACCCGGAGACTCTTCTACTACGAGCAGTACTTC,few,TRBJ2-7,TRBV27,-
CASSVTSGPYGSAFF,TGTGCCAGCAGCGTCACCTCCGGGCCCTACGGCAGTGCTTTCTTT,few,TRBJ1-1,TRBV11-2,-
CASSPGFRETQYF,TGTGCCAGCAGTCCAGGGTTTCGGGAGACCCAGTACTTC,few,TRBJ2-5,TRBV11-3,-
CASSYPETGSSYEQYF,TGTGCCAGCAGTTACCCGGAGACAGGTAGCTCCTACGAGCAGTACTTC,-,TRBJ2-7,TRBV6-5,-
CATKALGQGGSGELFF,TGTGCCACCAAGGCCCTTGGACAGGGCGGAAGTGGGGAGCTGTTTTTT,-,TRBJ2-2,TRBV28,TRBD1
CSAFKGQGGETQYF,TGCAGTGCCTTTAAAGGTCAGGGAGGGGAGACCCAGTACTTC,few,TRBJ2-5,TRBV20-1,TRBD2
CASSPSPGTGNKNNEQFF,TGTGCCAGCAGCCCGAGTCCCGGGACAGGGAACAAGAACAATGAGCAGTTCTTC,many,TRBJ2-1,TRBV7-2,TRBD1
CASTPLPDGNNGQFF,TGTGCCAGCACCCCTCTCCCGGACGGAAACAATGGGCAGTTCTTC,-,TRBJ2-1,TRBV12-3/TRBV12-4,-